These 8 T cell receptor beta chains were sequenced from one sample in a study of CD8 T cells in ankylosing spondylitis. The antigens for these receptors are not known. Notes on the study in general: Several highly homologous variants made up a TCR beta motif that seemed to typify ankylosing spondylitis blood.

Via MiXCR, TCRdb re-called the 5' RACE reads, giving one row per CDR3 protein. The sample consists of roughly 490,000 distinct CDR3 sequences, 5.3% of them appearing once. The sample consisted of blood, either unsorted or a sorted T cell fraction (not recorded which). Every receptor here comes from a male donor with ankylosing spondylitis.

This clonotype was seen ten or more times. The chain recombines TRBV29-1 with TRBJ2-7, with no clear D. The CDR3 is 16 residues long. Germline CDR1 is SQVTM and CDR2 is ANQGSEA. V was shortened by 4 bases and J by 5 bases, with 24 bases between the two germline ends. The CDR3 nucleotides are TGCAGCGTTGGATTGGCGTTAGGACCCCCGGGCCACGAGCAGTACTTC. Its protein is CSVGLALGPPGHEQYF.

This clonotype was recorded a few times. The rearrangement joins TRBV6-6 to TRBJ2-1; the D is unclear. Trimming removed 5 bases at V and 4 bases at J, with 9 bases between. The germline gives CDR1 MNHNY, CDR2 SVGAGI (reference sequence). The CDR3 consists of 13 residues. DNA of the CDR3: TGTGCCAGCAGTGACGACTCGTACAATGAGCAGTTCTTC. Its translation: CASSDDSYNEQFF.

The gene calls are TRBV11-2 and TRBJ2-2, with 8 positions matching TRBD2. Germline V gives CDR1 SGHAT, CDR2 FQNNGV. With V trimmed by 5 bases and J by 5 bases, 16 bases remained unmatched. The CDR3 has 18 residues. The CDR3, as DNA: TGTGCCAGCAGCCAGCGGGGGACCTCTCTGGGGTGGACCGGGGAGCTGTTTTTT. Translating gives CASSQRGTSLGWTGELFF.

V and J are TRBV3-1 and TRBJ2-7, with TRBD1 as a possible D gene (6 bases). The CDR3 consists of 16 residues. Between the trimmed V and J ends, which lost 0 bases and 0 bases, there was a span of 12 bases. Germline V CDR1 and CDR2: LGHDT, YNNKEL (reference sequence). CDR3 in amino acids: CASSQEGPGHSYEQYF. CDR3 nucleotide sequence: TGTGCCAGCAGCCAAGAGGGACCGGGACACTCCTACGAGCAGTACTTC.

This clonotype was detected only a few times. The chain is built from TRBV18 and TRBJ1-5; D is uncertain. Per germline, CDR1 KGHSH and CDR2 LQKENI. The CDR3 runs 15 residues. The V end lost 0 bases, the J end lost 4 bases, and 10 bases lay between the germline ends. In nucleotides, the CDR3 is TGTGCCAGCTCACCACCTAACAGTCCAAATCAGCCCCAGCATTTT. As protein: CASSPPNSPNQPQHF.

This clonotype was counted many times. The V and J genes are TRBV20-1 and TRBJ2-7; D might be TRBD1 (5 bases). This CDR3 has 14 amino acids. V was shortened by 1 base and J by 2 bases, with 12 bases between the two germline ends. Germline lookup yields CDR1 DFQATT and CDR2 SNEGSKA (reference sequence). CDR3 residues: CSARAWGETYEQYF. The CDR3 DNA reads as TGCAGTGCTAGAGCCTGGGGCGAGACCTACGAGCAGTACTTC.

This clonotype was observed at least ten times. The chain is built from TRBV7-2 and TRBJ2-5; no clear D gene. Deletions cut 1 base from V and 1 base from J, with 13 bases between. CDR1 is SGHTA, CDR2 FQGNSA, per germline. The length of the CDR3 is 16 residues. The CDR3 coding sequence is TGTGCCAGCAGCTTAGGGACCTCTCCCTCCCAAGAGACCCAGTACTTC. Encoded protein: CASSLGTSPSQETQYF. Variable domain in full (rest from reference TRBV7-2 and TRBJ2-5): GAGVSQSPSNKVTEKGKDVELRCDPISGHTALYWYRQSLGQGLEFLIYFQGNSAPDKSGLPSDRFSAERTGGSVSTLTIQRTQQEDSAVYLCASSLGTSPSQETQYFGPGTRLLVL.

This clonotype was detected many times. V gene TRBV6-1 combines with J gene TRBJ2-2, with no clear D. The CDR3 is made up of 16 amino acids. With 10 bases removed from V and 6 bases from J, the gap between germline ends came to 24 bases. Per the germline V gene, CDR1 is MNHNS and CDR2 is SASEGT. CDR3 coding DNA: TGTGCCACCGTGGCGAAGGGCAGGACCAAGCCCGGGGAGCTGTTTTTT. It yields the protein CATVAKGRTKPGELFF.